The present entry profiles one T cell receptor (beta chain) with its context. Its antigen is unidentified. This record comes from a study of cytomegalovirus exposure and HLA in healthy donors. The CDR3 consists of 16 residues. Germline CDR1 and CDR2: SGDLS and YYNGEE. With V trimmed by 3 bases and J by 3 bases, 8 bases remained unmatched. The PCR was carried out with 60 Vbeta primers and 13 Jbeta primers. Profiled with immunoSEQ multiplex PCR; TCRdb holds only in-frame clones, not every one. Of about 200,000 clones listed, more than 75% were seen once; the top ten hold 1.5% to 2%. Whole-study results and caveats: Compared with the roughly 700-donor mean, an Asian-associated ancestry cluster reportedly had fewer N-insertions, according to a later analysis.

This TCR came from a woman in her fifties or sixties in good health and CMV-seronegative. Sequenced material: PBMCs. The chain employs TRBV9 and TRBJ2-2, with 7 bases that match TRBD2. For the CDR3, the DNA is TGTGCCAGCAGCGCCCACGGGACTACTCACACCGGGGAGCTGTTTTTT. Residues: CASSAHGTTHTGELFF.